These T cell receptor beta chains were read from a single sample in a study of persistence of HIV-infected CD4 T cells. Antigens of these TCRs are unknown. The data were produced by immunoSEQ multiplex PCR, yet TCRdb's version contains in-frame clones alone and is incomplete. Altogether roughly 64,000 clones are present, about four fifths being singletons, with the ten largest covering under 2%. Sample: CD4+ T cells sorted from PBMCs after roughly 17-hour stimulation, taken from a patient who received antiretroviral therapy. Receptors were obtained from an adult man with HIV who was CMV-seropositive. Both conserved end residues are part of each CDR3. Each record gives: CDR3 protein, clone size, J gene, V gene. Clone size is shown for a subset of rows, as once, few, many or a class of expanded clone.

CDR3aa: CASSFSGADTQYF; abundance: .; j_gene: TRBJ2-3; v_gene: TRBV7-9
CDR3aa: CASSFYGKPYEQYF; abundance: .; j_gene: TRBJ2-7; v_gene: TRBV5-6
CDR3aa: CASSEGTGPYQPQHF; abundance: .; j_gene: TRBJ1-5; v_gene: TRBV6-1
CDR3aa: CASSQQIWDTEAFF; abundance: .; j_gene: TRBJ1-1; v_gene: TRBV5-5
CDR3aa: CATSDGGTGNNEQFF; abundance: .; j_gene: TRBJ2-1; v_gene: TRBV24-1
CDR3aa: CASSLVQGRTYEQYF; abundance: .; j_gene: TRBJ2-7; v_gene: TRBV27
CDR3aa: CASRRGDRDRNYGYTF; abundance: .; j_gene: TRBJ1-2; v_gene: TRBV3-1/TRBV3-2
CDR3aa: CASSGGVTTNEKLFF; abundance: .; j_gene: TRBJ1-4; v_gene: TRBV5-6
CDR3aa: CASSHGPGNTIYF; abundance: .; j_gene: TRBJ1-3; v_gene: TRBV3-1/TRBV3-2
CDR3aa: CASSYSTQGGSYTF; abundance: .; j_gene: TRBJ1-2; v_gene: TRBV6-2/TRBV6-3
CDR3aa: CATSEPGQGGDTGELFF; abundance: .; j_gene: TRBJ2-2; v_gene: TRBV24-1
CDR3aa: CSASHLSGGWADTQYF; abundance: .; j_gene: TRBJ2-3; v_gene: TRBV20-1
CDR3aa: CASSPRDRVFSGANVLTF; abundance: .; j_gene: TRBJ2-6; v_gene: TRBV7-9
CDR3aa: CASSQPGTGNTEAFF; abundance: .; j_gene: TRBJ1-1; v_gene: TRBV28
CDR3aa: CASSLTSEVYEQFF; abundance: .; j_gene: TRBJ2-1; v_gene: TRBV28
CDR3aa: CASSFPGGNTGELFF; abundance: once; j_gene: TRBJ2-2; v_gene: TRBV5-4
CDR3aa: CASRWGTDEQFF; abundance: .; j_gene: TRBJ2-1; v_gene: TRBV6-5
CDR3aa: CASSPKEGAIYNEQFF; abundance: .; j_gene: TRBJ2-1; v_gene: TRBV18
CDR3aa: CASSPQSSVNYGYTF; abundance: few; j_gene: TRBJ1-2; v_gene: TRBV3-1/TRBV3-2
CDR3aa: CASSRQAANTGELFF; abundance: once; j_gene: TRBJ2-2; v_gene: TRBV3-1/TRBV3-2
CDR3aa: CQGGDRGGYTF; abundance: once; j_gene: TRBJ1-2; v_gene: TRBV29-1
CDR3aa: CASRDRSNQPQHF; abundance: .; j_gene: TRBJ1-5; v_gene: TRBV27
CDR3aa: CATQIQDGNNEQFF; abundance: .; j_gene: TRBJ2-1; v_gene: TRBV5-1
CDR3aa: CASSTGGEEKLFF; abundance: .; j_gene: TRBJ1-4; v_gene: TRBV28